This TCR beta chain was sequenced in a study of Ad26.COV2.S vaccination and SARS-CoV-2 variants. On the study more broadly: Once, or twice with 56 days between doses, Ad26.COV2.S was given intramuscularly.

The table came from immunoSEQ multiplex PCR; TCRdb's copy has only in-frame clones and leaves some out. The sample carries roughly 680,000 clones, 89% recorded once. Treatment in this sample: about 20 received Ad26.COV2.S at low or high dose, single or two shots; about five received placebo; per-sample allocation not given. Collection of samples fell on day 63 after the first vaccine or placebo injection. The ends were cut back, 1 base at V and 0 bases at J, with 11 bases in the middle. CDR3 length: 16 amino acids. Germline V gene data show CDR1 as KGHSH and CDR2 as LQKENI. The V call is TRBV18, the J call TRBJ2-3; D is ambiguous. Sequenced here: peripheral blood, sampled in a trial of Ad26.COV2.S vaccine versus placebo. The source is a person between 18 and 65 years old who received the Ad26.COV2.S COVID-19 vaccine or a placebo. The CDR3 DNA reads TGTGCCAGCTCACCACTATTCCTCAGGAGCACAGATACGCAGTATTTT. This encodes CASSPLFLRSTDTQYF.